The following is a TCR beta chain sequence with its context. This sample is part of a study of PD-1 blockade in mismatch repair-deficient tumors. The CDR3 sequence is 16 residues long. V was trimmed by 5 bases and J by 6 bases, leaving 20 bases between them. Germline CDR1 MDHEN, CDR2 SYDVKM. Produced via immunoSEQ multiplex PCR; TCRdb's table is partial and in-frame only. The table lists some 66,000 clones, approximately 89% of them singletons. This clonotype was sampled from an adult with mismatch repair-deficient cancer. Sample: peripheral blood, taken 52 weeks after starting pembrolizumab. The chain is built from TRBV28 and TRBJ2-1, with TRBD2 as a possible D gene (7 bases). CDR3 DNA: TGTGCCAGCAGTACCCCTCGAGGGAGGGGGGGCAATGAGCAGTTCTTC. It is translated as CASSTPRGRGGNEQFF.